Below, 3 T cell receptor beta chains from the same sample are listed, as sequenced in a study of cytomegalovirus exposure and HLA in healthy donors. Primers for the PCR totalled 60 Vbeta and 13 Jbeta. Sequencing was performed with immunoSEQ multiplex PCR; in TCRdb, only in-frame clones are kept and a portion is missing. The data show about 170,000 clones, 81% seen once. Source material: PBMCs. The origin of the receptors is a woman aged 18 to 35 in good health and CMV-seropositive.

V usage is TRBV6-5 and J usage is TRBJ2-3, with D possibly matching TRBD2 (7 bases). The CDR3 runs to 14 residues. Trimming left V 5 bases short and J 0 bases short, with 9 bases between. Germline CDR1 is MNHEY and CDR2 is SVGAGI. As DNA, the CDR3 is TGTGCCAGCAGTCGGGGGGCTAGCACAGATACGCAGTATTTT. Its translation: CASSRGASTDTQYF.

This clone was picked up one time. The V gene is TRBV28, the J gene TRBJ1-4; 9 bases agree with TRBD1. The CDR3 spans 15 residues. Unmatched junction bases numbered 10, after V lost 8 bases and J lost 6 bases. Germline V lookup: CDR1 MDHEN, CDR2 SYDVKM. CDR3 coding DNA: TGTGCCAGCCGGGACAGGGTATTTTTGGATGAAAAACTGTTTTTT. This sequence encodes CASRDRVFLDEKLFF.

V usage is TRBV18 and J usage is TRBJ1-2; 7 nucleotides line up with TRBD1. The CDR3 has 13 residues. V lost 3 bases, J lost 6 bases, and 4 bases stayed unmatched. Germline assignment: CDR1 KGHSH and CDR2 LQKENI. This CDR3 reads CASSPGTENGYTF. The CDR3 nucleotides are TGTGCCAGCTCACCGGGGACAGAAAATGGCTACACCTTC.